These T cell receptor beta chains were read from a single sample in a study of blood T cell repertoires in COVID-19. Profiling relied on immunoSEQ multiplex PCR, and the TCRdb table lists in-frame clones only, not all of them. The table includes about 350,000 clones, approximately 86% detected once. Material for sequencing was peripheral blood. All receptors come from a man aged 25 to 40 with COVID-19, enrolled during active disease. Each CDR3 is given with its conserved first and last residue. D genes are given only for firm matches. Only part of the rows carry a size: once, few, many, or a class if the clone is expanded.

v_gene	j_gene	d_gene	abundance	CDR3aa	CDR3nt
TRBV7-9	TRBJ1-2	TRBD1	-	CASRGPGTVVFTF	TGTGCCAGCAGGGGCCCCGGGACAGTGGTTTTCACCTTC
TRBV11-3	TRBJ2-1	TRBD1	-	CASSLVRTGPYYNEQFF	TGTGCCAGCAGCCTTGTTCGGACAGGCCCATACTACAATGAGCAGTTCTTC
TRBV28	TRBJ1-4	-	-	CATLQGSNEKLFF	TGTGCCACCTTACAGGGATCTAATGAAAAACTGTTTTTT
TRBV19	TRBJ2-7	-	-	CASSITGRTSSEQYF	TGTGCCAGTAGTATAACGGGCAGGACAAGTTCCGAGCAGTACTTC
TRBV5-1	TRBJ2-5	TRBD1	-	CASSGGQIQETQYF	TGCGCCAGCAGCGGGGGACAGATACAAGAGACCCAGTACTTC
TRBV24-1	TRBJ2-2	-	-	CATSDWGGAGDTGELFF	TGTGCCACCAGTGACTGGGGGGGGGCAGGGGACACCGGGGAGCTGTTTTTT
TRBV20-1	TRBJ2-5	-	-	CSASWTGGGQETQYF	TGCAGTGCTAGTTGGACAGGCGGGGGGCAAGAGACCCAGTACTTC
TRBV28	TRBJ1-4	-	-	CASPLYGGHVEKLFF	TGTGCCAGCCCCCTTTACGGGGGGCATGTTGAAAAACTGTTTTTT
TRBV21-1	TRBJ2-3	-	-	CASSQTGGRTDTQYF	TGTGCCAGCAGCCAAACAGGGGGCAGGACAGATACGCAGTATTTT
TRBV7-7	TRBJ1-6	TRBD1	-	CASSPGTGPNSPLHF	TGTGCCAGCAGCCCAGGGACAGGGCCAAATTCACCCCTCCACTTT
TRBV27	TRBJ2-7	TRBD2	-	CASSLIGREEQYF	TGTGCCAGCAGTTTAATTGGGAGGGAGGAGCAGTACTTC
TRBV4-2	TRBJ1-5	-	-	CASSQDRGGADHQPQHF	TGTGCCAGCAGCCAAGATAGGGGAGGGGCGGATCATCAGCCCCAGCATTTT
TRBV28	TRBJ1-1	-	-	CASSLSVGGGSTEAFF	TGTGCCAGCAGTTTATCGGTCGGGGGGGGTTCCACTGAAGCTTTCTTT
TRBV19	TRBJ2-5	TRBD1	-	CASTPGQGAETQYF	TGTGCCAGTACCCCGGGACAGGGTGCAGAGACCCAGTACTTC
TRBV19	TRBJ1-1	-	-	CASSIGSGLDTEAFF	TGTGCCAGTAGTATAGGATCAGGGTTGGACACTGAAGCTTTCTTT
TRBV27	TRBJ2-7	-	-	CASSPSRGGVAYEQYF	TGTGCCAGCAGTCCCTCCCGAGGGGGAGTGGCCTACGAGCAGTACTTC
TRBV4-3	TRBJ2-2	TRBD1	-	CASSARDSYARTGELFF	TGCGCCAGCAGCGCCCGGGACAGCTACGCACGAACCGGGGAGCTGTTTTTT
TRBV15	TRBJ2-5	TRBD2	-	CATSRDRTREETQYF	TGTGCCACCAGCAGAGATCGGACTAGAGAAGAGACCCAGTACTTC
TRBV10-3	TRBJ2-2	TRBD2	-	CAISESGLAITGELFF	TGTGCCATCAGTGAGTCGGGACTAGCGATAACCGGGGAGCTGTTTTTT
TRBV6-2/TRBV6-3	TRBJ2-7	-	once	CASSLPGAYEQYF	TGTGCCAGCAGTTTGCCAGGTGCCTACGAGCAGTACTTC
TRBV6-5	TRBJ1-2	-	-	CASSMDRRYGYTF	TGTGCCAGCAGCATGGACAGAAGGTACGGCTACACCTTC
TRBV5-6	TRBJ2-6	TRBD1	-	CASSRDRGTLSGANVLTF	TGTGCCAGCAGCCGGGACAGGGGCACTCTCTCTGGGGCCAACGTCCTGACTTTC
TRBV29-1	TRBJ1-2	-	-	CSVEGDWANYGYTF	TGCAGCGTTGAAGGGGACTGGGCTAACTATGGCTACACCTTC
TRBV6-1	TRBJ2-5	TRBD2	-	CASSVPGTSGRGAGTQYF	TGTGCCAGCAGTGTCCCCGGGACTAGCGGGAGGGGGGCCGGGACCCAGTACTTC
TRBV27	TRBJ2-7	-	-	CASSHHAEYEQYF	TGTGCCAGCAGTCACCATGCCGAGTACGAGCAGTACTTC
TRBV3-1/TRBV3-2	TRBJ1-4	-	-	CASSQDGRGGPSGKLFF	TGTGCCAGCAGCCAAGATGGCCGTGGAGGGCCTTCTGGAAAACTGTTTTTT
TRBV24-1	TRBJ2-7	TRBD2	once	CATSSGAGGIYEQYF	TGTGCCACCAGTTCTGGGGCGGGAGGTATCTACGAGCAGTACTTC
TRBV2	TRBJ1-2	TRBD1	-	CASTLTGGHGYTF	TGTGCCAGCACCCTGACAGGGGGACATGGCTACACCTTC
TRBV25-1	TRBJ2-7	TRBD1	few	CASSEWGTGSWEQYF	TGTGCCAGCAGTGAATGGGGGACAGGCTCGTGGGAGCAGTACTTC
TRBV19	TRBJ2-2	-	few	CASSIFGQNTGELFF	TGTGCCAGTAGTATCTTTGGACAGAACACCGGGGAGCTGTTTTTT
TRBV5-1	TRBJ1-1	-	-	CASRGDTEAFF	TGCGCCAGCAGAGGGGATACTGAAGCTTTCTTT
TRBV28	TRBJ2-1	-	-	CASSLYGTLYNEQFF	TGTGCCAGCAGTCTTTACGGGACACTCTACAATGAGCAGTTCTTC
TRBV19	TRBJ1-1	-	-	CASSINENMNTEAFF	TGTGCCAGTAGTATTAATGAGAATATGAACACTGAAGCTTTCTTT
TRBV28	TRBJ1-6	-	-	CASSSPSSYNSPLHF	TGTGCCAGCAGTTCTCCGAGCTCCTATAATTCACCCCTCCACTTT
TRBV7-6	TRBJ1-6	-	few	CASSPEAGYWSPLHF	TGTGCCAGCAGCCCAGAAGCGGGGTATTGGTCACCCCTCCACTTT
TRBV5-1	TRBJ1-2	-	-	CASSLKETGLKNGYTF	TGCGCCAGCAGCTTGAAGGAGACTGGATTAAAAAATGGCTACACCTTC
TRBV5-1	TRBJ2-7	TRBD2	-	CASSLHSAGTSGYEQYF	TGCGCCAGCAGCTTGCACAGCGCCGGGACTAGTGGCTACGAGCAGTACTTC
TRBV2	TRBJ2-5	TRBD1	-	CASSQGQAETQYF	TGTGCCAGCAGCCAAGGACAGGCTGAGACCCAGTACTTC
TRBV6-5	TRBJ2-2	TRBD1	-	CASRRQGANTGELFF	TGTGCCAGCAGGCGACAGGGCGCGAACACCGGGGAGCTGTTTTTT
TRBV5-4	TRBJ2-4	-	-	CASSSRVENIQYF	TGTGCCAGCAGCTCCAGGGTGGAAAACATTCAGTACTTC
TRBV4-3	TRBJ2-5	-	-	CASSQGMIASQETQYF	TGCGCCAGCAGCCAAGGAATGATAGCGTCCCAAGAGACCCAGTACTTC
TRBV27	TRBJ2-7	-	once	CASSSGLLPYEQYF	TGTGCCAGCAGTTCAGGACTACTCCCCTACGAGCAGTACTTC
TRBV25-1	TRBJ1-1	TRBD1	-	CASSGSGGGEAFF	TGTGCCAGCAGTGGGTCAGGGGGCGGTGAAGCTTTCTTT
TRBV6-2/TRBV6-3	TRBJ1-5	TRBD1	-	CASSDAQGAYSNQPQHF	TGTGCCAGCAGTGACGCACAGGGGGCGTATAGCAATCAGCCCCAGCATTTT
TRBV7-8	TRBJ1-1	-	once	CASSLASGSTEAFF	TGTGCCAGCAGCTTAGCTTCGGGGTCCACTGAAGCTTTCTTT
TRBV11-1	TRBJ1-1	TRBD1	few	CASSPDRDTEAFF	TGTGCCAGCAGCCCTGACAGGGACACTGAAGCTTTCTTT
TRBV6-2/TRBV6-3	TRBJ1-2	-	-	CASSYSIYSDLANYGYTF	TGTGCCAGCAGTTACTCGATCTACTCTGACCTAGCTAACTATGGCTACACCTTC
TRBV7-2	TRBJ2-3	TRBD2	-	CASSLEPPGGYTDTQYF	TGTGCCAGCAGCTTAGAGCCCCCGGGGGGGTACACAGATACGCAGTATTTT